Reported below is one TCR beta chain. No antigen is known for it. The source of the sample is a study of blood T cells in healthy people across ages. Findings of the study overall: Significant beta diversity loss was already apparent by age about 42, declining roughly linearly. Possibly, changes in expanded clonotypes were confounded because donor CMV status was unknown.

Primers used in a second PCR of roughly 6 to 11 cycles were a sample-barcoded 5' primer and a J-beta primer mix. MiXCR, run by TCRdb on the 5' RACE reads, gives a single entry per CDR3 protein. The sample has 850,000 to 1,300,000 distinct CDR3 sequences, around 45% seen once. Per germline, CDR1 MNHNS and CDR2 SASEGT. V lost 6 bases, J lost 7 bases, and 12 bases stayed unmatched. The CDR3 has 14 amino acids. The sequenced material came from blood. The source of this sequence is a woman between 55 and 75 years old in good health. The V gene is TRBV6-1, the J gene TRBJ2-7, with 7 nucleotides matching TRBD2. This CDR3 reads CASRTGGRTSEQYF. CDR3 bases: TGTGCCAGCAGGACGGGAGGACGGACTTCGGAGCAGTACTTC.